Listed below are T cell receptor beta chains from one sample, sequenced in a study of CD8 T cells in ankylosing spondylitis. TCRdb called the 5' RACE reads again in MiXCR, with one record for every CDR3 protein. The sample lists approximately 30,000 distinct CDR3 sequences, 6.5% to 9% occurring once. The sample comprised blood, either unsorted or a sorted T cell fraction (not recorded which). These receptor sequences come from a male donor with ankylosing spondylitis or in good health (not recorded which). The CDR3 runs from the conserved cysteine through the conserved F or W. D genes are given only for firm matches. For some rows the clone size is stated as once, few or many, or as a class when expanded; others skip it.

v_gene	j_gene	d_gene	abundance	len	CDR3nt	CDR3aa
TRBV20-1	TRBJ2-7	NA	many	12	TGCAGTGCTAGAGAGGACAGCTACGAGCAGTACTTC	CSAREDSYEQYF
TRBV7-6	TRBJ2-3	NA	many	16	TGTGCCAGCAGCCACCCTAGCCCCGCGGCTGGGGATACGCAGTATTTT	CASSHPSPAAGDTQYF
TRBV12-3/TRBV12-4	TRBJ2-5	TRBD1	many	14	TGTGCCAGCAGTCAATGGGACAGGGAGGAGACCCAGTACTTC	CASSQWDREETQYF
TRBV5-1	TRBJ2-7	NA	many	13	TGCGCCAGCAGCTTTCAACCGGACTACGAGCAGTACTTC	CASSFQPDYEQYF
TRBV3-1	TRBJ1-1	TRBD1	many	15	TGTGCCAGCAGCCAAGGCCCCCAGGGGGGGGCTGAAGCTTTCTTT	CASSQGPQGGAEAFF
TRBV27	TRBJ2-5	TRBD1	few	15	TGTGCCAGCAGTTTATTCTGGGGACAGCAAGAGACCCAGTACTTC	CASSLFWGQQETQYF
TRBV20-1	TRBJ2-5	NA	few	14	TGCAGTGCTAGAGAGGGGACGTCACAAGAGACCCAGTACTTC	CSAREGTSQETQYF
TRBV5-1	TRBJ1-1	NA	many	15	TGCGCCAGCAGCCGTCAGGGTGCGGCGGACACTGAAGCTTTCTTT	CASSRQGAADTEAFF
TRBV18	TRBJ2-5	NA	many	17	TGTGCCAGCTCACCAGCGGTGGGCGCTTCCTTACAAGAGACCCAGTACTTC	CASSPAVGASLQETQYF
TRBV19	TRBJ2-7	NA	few	13	TGTGCCAGTAGTATGGGGGGAGCCTACGAGCAGTACTTC	CASSMGGAYEQYF
TRBV3-1	TRBJ2-7	TRBD1	many	13	TGTGCCAGCAGCCGCGGGACAGGGTTCGAGCAGTACTTC	CASSRGTGFEQYF
TRBV27	TRBJ1-2	TRBD1	many	13	TGTGCCAGCAGACCCCACAGGGACAGTGGCTACACCTTC	CASRPHRDSGYTF
TRBV7-9	TRBJ2-3	NA	few	13	TGTGCCAGCAGCTTAATGGAGGGAGATACGCAGTATTTT	CASSLMEGDTQYF
TRBV15	TRBJ2-1	TRBD2	few	15	TGTGCCACCAGCAGAACCCGGACAGCGGGAGTTGAGCAGTTCTTC	CATSRTRTAGVEQFF
TRBV5-1	TRBJ2-7	NA	many	17	TGCGCCAGCAGCTTGGGCGAGGTCGAGACTAGAGGCTACGAGCAGTACTTC	CASSLGEVETRGYEQYF
TRBV27	TRBJ2-5	NA	medium-sized	16	TGTGCCAGCAGTCCTTGGACAGCCAAATCCCAAGAGACCCAGTACTTC	CASSPWTAKSQETQYF
TRBV12-3/TRBV12-4	TRBJ2-3	NA	many	15	TGTGCCAGTATCCCTTGGGGGGCTAGCACAGATACGCAGTATTTT	CASIPWGASTDTQYF
TRBV11-2	TRBJ2-2	TRBD1	NA	15	TGTGCCAGCAGCTTCAACAGGGGCGGCACCGGGGAGCTGTTTTTT	CASSFNRGGTGELFF
TRBV5-6	TRBJ2-7	NA	few	13	TGTGCCAGCAGCCTCAGAGGGTACTACGAGCAGTACTTC	CASSLRGYYEQYF
TRBV11-2	TRBJ1-2	TRBD1	many	15	TGTGCCAGCAGCTACGGGACAGGGGGCCTCTATGGCTACACCTTC	CASSYGTGGLYGYTF
TRBV12-3/TRBV12-4	TRBJ1-3	NA	many	14	TGTGCCAGCAGAATACAGGCTTCTGGAAACACCATATATTTT	CASRIQASGNTIYF
TRBV11-2	TRBJ1-6	NA	many	14	TGTGCCAGCAGCTTTTCTGGGGACAATTCACCCCTCCACTTT	CASSFSGDNSPLHF
TRBV10-3	TRBJ2-1	TRBD2	many	13	TGTGCCATCAGAGTTAGCGGGAGCGATGAGCAGTTCTTC	CAIRVSGSDEQFF
TRBV24-1	TRBJ2-3	NA	many	15	TGTGCCACCAGTGATTTCGGAACCAGCACAGATACGCAGTATTTT	CATSDFGTSTDTQYF
TRBV5-1	TRBJ2-5	NA	few	15	TGCGCCAGCAGCCCCCGGGACGCCGGAGAGGAGACCCAGTACTTC	CASSPRDAGEETQYF
TRBV20-1	TRBJ2-3	TRBD1	many	13	TGCAGTGCAGGGGGCGGACACACAGATACGCAGTATTTT	CSAGGGHTDTQYF
TRBV3-1	TRBJ2-2	NA	many	13	TGTGCCAGCAGCCCCTCTTACACCGGGGAGCTGTTTTTT	CASSPSYTGELFF
TRBV13	TRBJ2-7	TRBD2	many	14	TGTGCCAGCAGCCCCCGACGGGAGCGGGAGGAGCAGTACTTC	CASSPRREREEQYF
TRBV29-1	TRBJ2-3	NA	medium-sized	16	TGCAGCGTTGAAATACTGAGCGGGTTGGGGACAGATACGCAGTATTTT	CSVEILSGLGTDTQYF
TRBV10-3	TRBJ2-5	TRBD2	many	15	TGTGCCATCAGTGAGGGCGGGAGGGTGAAAGAGACCCAGTACTTC	CAISEGGRVKETQYF
TRBV6-1	TRBJ2-1	NA	many	13	TGCAGAGTGGACAGCCGCCGGGACAATGAGCAGTTCTTC	CRVDSRRDNEQFF
TRBV29-1	TRBJ2-5	NA	NA	13	TGCAGCGTTGAGGGGGCGGGAGTTGGGACCCAGTACTTC	CSVEGAGVGTQYF